The 8 T cell receptor beta chains given below trace back to one sample, sequenced in a study of blood T cell repertoires in COVID-19. Repertoires were generated with immunoSEQ multiplex PCR, while TCRdb's copy carries only in-frame clones and drops some. The profile shows some 49,000 clones, over 80% of them singletons. Specimen: peripheral blood. Receptors originate from a human donor in a cohort sampled during active COVID-19.

This sequence joins TRBV7-6 and TRBJ1-4, with 8 bases matching TRBD1. Losses at the gene ends were 4 bases for V and 4 bases for J; bases not matched to a gene: 5. Germline CDR1 reads SGHVS; CDR2 reads FNYEAQ. CDR3 length equals 15 residues. This chain's CDR3 is CASSSDRGFNEKLFF. DNA of the CDR3: TGTGCCAGCAGCTCAGACAGGGGTTTTAATGAAAAACTGTTTTTT.

The V call is TRBV28, the J call TRBJ2-5, with D unresolved. Deletions cut 5 bases from V and 2 bases from J, with 15 bases between. Germline assignment: CDR1 MDHEN and CDR2 SYDVKM. The CDR3 loop spans 15 amino acids. The CDR3 coding sequence is TGTGCCAGCAGTCCTGCCCACAGCACGCAAGAGACCCAGTACTTC. Its translation is CASSPAHSTQETQYF.

The V call is TRBV11-2, the J call TRBJ1-1; 8 bases line up with TRBD1. The CDR3 covers 15 residues. Unmatched junction bases numbered 6, after V lost 1 base and J lost 5 bases. The V gene's germline CDR1 is SGHAT and CDR2 FQNNGV. CDR3 DNA: TGTGCCAGCAGCTTAGGGGCAGGGGGCTGGACTGAAGCTTTCTTT. Translation: CASSLGAGGWTEAFF.

The chain is built from TRBV29-1 and TRBJ1-4; unclear D gene. Per the germline V gene, CDR1 is SQVTM and CDR2 is ANQGSEA. The CDR3 runs 13 residues. V was pared by 5 bases and J by 8 bases, with 15 bases between. The DNA of the CDR3 is TGCAGCGTTTCCTCCGGGGTTTCGGAAAAACTGTTTTTT. This sequence encodes CSVSSGVSEKLFF. Full variable domain (missing parts from reference TRBV29-1 and TRBJ1-4): SAVISQKPSRDICQRGTSLTIQCQVDSQVTMMFWYRQQPGQSLTLIATANQGSEATYESGFVIDKFPISRPNLTFSTLTVSNMSPEDSSIYLCSVSSGVSEKLFFGSGTQLSVL.

V gene TRBV5-5 combines with J gene TRBJ1-1; 8 nucleotides line up with TRBD1. J lost 8 bases, V lost 4 bases, and 16 bases had no gene match. This CDR3 is 16 amino acids long. The germline V gene has CDR1 SGHKS and CDR2 YYEKEE (reference sequence). CDR3 nucleotides: TGTGCCAGCAGCGACCGCCCCGGACAGGGTATTTCAGAAGCTTTCTTT. Its translation is CASSDRPGQGISEAFF.

This chain joins TRBV19 and TRBJ1-4, with 8 positions matching TRBD1. The CDR3 covers 14 residues. With 8 bases clipped from V and 7 bases from J, the junction kept 9 bases outside the gene matches. Germline V lookup: CDR1 LNHDA, CDR2 SQIVND (reference sequence). The CDR3, as DNA: TGTGCCAGTGGATTAGGACAGGGATTTGAAAAACTGTTTTTT. Translated, it gives CASGLGQGFEKLFF.

This clone has more than one count but fewer than ten. This chain joins TRBV5-1 and TRBJ2-5; 7 bases are shared with TRBD1. CDR3 length: 14 amino acids. The V segment lost 4 bases and the J segment 2 bases; nucleotides outside the gene matches: 5. Germline V gene data show CDR1 as SGHRS and CDR2 as YFSETQ. CDR3 amino acids: CASSQGQPQETQYF. The CDR3 DNA follows: TGCGCCAGCAGCCAGGGACAGCCACAAGAGACCCAGTACTTC.

The chain employs TRBV30 and TRBJ2-7, with D tentatively TRBD1 (6 bases). In germline, CDR1 is GTSNPN, CDR2 SVGIG (reference sequence). This CDR3 comprises 11 residues. V lost 4 bases and J lost 4, with 8 bases in between. The CDR3 sequence: CAWTGTYEQYF. CDR3 coding DNA: TGTGCCTGGACCGGGACATACGAGCAGTACTTC. Full variable domain (rest looked up from reference TRBV30 and TRBJ2-7): SQTIHQWPATLVQPVGSPLSLECTVEGTSNPNLYWYRQAAGRGLQLLFYSVGIGQISSEVPQNLSASRPQDRQFILSSKKLLLSDSGFYLCAWTGTYEQYFGPGTRLTVT.